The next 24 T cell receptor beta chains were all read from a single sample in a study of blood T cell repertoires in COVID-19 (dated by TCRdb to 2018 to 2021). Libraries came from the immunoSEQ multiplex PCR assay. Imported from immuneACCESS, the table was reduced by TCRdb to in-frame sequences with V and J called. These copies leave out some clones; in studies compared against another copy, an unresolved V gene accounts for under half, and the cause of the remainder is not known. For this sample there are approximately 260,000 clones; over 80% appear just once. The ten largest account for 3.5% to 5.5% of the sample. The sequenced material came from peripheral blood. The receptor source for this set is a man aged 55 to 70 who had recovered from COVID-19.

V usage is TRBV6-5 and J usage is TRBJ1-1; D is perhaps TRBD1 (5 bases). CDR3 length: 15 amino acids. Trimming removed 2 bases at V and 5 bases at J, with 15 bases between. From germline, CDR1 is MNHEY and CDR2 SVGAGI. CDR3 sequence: CASSYATPGLTEAFF. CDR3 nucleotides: TGTGCCAGCAGTTACGCCACCCCAGGGTTGACTGAAGCTTTCTTT.

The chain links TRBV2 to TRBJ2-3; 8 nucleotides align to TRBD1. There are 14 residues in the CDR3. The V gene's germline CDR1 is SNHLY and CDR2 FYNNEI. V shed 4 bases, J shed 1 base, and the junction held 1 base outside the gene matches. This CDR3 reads CASSVQGGTDTQYF. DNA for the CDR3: TGTGCCAGCAGTGTACAGGGGGGCACAGATACGCAGTATTTT.

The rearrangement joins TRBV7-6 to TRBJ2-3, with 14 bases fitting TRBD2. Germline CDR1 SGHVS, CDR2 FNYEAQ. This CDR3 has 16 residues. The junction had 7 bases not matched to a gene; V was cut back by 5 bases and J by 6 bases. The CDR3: CASSLGLAGAPDTQYF. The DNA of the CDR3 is TGTGCCAGCAGCCTGGGACTAGCGGGAGCCCCGGATACGCAGTATTTT.

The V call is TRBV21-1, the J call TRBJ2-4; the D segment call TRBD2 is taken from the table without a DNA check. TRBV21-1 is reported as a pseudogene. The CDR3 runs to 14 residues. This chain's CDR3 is CASLGGQAKNIQYF. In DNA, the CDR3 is TGTGCCAGCCTGGGGGGGCAAGCCAAAAACATTCAGTACTTC.

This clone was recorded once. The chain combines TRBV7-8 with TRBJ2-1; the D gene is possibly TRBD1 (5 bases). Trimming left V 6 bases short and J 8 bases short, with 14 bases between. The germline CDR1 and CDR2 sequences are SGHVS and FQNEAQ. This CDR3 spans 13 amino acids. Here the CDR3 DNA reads TGTGCCAGCAGGGAACAGGCGATCGATGAGCAGTTCTTC. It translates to CASREQAIDEQFF.

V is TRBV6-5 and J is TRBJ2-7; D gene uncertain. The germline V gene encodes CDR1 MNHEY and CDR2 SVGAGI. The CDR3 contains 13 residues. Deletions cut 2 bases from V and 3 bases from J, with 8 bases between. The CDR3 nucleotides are TGTGCCAGCAGTTACGGAGAGCGCTACGAGCAGTACTTC. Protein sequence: CASSYGERYEQYF.

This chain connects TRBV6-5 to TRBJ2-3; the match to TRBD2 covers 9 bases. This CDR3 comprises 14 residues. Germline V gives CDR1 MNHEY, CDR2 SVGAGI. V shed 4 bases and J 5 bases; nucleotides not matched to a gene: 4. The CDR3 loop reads CASSWARGGDTQYF. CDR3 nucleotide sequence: TGTGCCAGCAGTTGGGCGCGGGGGGGAGATACGCAGTATTTT.

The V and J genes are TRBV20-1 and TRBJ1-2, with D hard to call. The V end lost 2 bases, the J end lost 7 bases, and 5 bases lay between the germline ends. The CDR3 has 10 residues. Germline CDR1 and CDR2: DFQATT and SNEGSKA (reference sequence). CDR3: CSARSGGYTF. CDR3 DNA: TGCAGTGCTAGAAGCGGTGGCTACACCTTC.

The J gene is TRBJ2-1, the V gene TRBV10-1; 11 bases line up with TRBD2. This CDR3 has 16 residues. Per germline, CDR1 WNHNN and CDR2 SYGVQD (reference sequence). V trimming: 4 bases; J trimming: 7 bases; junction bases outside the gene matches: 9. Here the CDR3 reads CASSGGSGRAGNEQFF. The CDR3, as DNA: TGCGCCAGCAGTGGAGGTAGCGGGAGGGCTGGGAATGAGCAGTTCTTC.

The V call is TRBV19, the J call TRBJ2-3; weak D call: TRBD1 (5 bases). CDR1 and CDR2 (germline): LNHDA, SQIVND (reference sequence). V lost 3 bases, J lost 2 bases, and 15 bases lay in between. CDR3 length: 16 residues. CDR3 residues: CASSMNLGVATDTQYF. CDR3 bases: TGTGCCAGTAGTATGAATTTAGGGGTGGCCACAGATACGCAGTATTTT.

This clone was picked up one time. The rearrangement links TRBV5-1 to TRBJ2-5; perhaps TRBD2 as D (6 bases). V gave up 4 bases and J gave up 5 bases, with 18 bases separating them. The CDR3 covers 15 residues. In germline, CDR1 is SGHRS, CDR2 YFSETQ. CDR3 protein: CASSPNGAGGETQYF. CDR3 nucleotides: TGCGCCAGCAGCCCTAACGGAGCTGGGGGGGAGACCCAGTACTTC.

This CDR3 is CASSVSGGAAETQYF. In DNA, the CDR3 is TGTGCCAGCAGCGTTTCCGGGGGGGCCGCAGAGACCCAGTACTTC. The genes are TRBV9 and TRBJ2-5, with 8 bases identical to TRBD2. The length of the CDR3 is 15 residues. V lost 2 bases to trimming and J lost 4 bases; unmatched junction nucleotides: 7. Germline V gene sequence: CDR1 SGDLS, CDR2 YYNGEE.

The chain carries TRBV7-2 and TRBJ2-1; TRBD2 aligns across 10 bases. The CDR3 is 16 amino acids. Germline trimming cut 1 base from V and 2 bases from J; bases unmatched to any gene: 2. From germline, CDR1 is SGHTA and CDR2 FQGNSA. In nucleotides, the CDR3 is TGTGCCAGCAGCTTAGGAAGCGGGGGGGCCTACAATGAGCAGTTCTTC. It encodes CASSLGSGGAYNEQFF. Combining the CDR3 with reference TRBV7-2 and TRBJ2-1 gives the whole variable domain GAGVSQSPSNKVTEKGKDVELRCDPISGHTALYWYRQSLGQGLEFLIYFQGNSAPDKSGLPSDRFSAERTGGSVSTLTIQRTQQEDSAVYLCASSLGSGGAYNEQFFGPGTRLTVL.

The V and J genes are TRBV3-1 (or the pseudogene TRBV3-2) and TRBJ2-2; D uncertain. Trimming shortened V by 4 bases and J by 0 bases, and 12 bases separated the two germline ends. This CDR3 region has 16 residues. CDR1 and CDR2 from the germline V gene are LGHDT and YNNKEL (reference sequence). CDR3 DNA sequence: TGTGCCAGCAGCCGGGCGCGTAGTCCGAACACCGGGGAGCTGTTTTTT. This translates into CASSRARSPNTGELFF.

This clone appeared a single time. CDR3 residues: CASSVGTAANTEAFF. CDR3 nucleotide sequence: TGTGCCAGCAGCGTAGGGACAGCGGCGAACACTGAAGCTTTCTTT. This chain connects TRBV9 to TRBJ1-1; maybe TRBD1 (6 bases). CDR1 is SGDLS and CDR2 is YYNGEE in the germline V gene. V lost 0 bases, J lost 1 base, and 10 bases lay in between. The CDR3 is 15 residues long.

The CDR3: CASSQVDTGYTGTGFFCQTGELFF. As DNA, the CDR3 is TGTGCCAGCAGCCAAGTTGATACCGGATATACCGGGACAGGGTTTTTTTGCCAAACCGGGGAGCTGTTTTTT. V gene TRBV3-1 (or the pseudogene TRBV3-2) combines with J gene TRBJ2-2; 9 bases map to TRBD1. This CDR3 contains 24 residues. J lost 5 bases, V lost 1 base, and 29 bases had no gene match. Germline V CDR1 and CDR2: LGHDT, YNNKEL (reference sequence).

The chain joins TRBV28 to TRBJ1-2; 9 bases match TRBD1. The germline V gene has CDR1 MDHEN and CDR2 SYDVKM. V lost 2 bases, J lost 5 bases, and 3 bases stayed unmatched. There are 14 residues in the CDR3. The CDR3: CASSLGTGFYGYTF. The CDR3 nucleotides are TGTGCCAGCAGTTTAGGGACAGGGTTTTATGGCTACACCTTC.

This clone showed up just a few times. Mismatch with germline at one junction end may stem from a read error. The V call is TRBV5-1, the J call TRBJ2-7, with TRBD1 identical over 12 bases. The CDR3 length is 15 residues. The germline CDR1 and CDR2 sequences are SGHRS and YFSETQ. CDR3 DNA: TGCGCCAGCAGCTTAACTCCGGGACAGGGGGCAGATCAGGTCTTC. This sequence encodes CASSLTPGQGADQVF.

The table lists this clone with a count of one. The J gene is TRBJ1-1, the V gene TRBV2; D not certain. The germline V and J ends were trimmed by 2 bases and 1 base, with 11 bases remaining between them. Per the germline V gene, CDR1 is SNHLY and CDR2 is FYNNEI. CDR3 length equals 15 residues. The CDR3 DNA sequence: TGTGCCAGCAGTGAATTCCCCGCGGCGAACACTGAAGCTTTCTTT. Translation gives CASSEFPAANTEAFF.

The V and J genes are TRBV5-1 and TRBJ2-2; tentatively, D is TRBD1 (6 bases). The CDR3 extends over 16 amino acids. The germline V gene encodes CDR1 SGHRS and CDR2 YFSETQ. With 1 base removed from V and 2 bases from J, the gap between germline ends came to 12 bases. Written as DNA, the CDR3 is TGCGCCAGCAGCTTGCCCGGGACAACTAACACCGGGGAGCTGTTTTTT. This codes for CASSLPGTTNTGELFF.

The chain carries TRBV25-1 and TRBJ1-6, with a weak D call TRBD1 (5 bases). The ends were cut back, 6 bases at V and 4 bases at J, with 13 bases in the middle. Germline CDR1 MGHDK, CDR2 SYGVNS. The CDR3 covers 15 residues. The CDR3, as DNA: TGTGCCAGCAGCCCGTCGCGGGGGTATAATTCACCCCTCCACTTT. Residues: CASSPSRGYNSPLHF.

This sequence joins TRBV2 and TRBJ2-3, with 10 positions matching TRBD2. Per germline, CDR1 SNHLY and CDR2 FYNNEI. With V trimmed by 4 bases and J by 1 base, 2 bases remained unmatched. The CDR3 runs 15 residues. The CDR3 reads CASSGAGGGTDTQYF. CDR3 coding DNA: TGTGCCAGCAGTGGAGCGGGAGGGGGCACAGATACGCAGTATTTT.

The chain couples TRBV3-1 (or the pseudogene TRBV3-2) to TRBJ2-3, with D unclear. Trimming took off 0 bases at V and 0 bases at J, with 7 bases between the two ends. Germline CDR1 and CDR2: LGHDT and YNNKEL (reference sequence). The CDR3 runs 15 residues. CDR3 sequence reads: CASSQDPKSTDTQYF. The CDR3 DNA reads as TGTGCCAGCAGCCAAGACCCCAAAAGCACAGATACGCAGTATTTT.

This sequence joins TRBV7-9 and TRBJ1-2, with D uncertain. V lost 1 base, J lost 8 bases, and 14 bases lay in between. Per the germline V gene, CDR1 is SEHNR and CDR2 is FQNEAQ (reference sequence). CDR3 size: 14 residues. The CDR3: CASSLGEASGGYTF. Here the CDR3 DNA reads TGTGCCAGCAGCTTAGGGGAGGCCTCGGGCGGCTACACCTTC.